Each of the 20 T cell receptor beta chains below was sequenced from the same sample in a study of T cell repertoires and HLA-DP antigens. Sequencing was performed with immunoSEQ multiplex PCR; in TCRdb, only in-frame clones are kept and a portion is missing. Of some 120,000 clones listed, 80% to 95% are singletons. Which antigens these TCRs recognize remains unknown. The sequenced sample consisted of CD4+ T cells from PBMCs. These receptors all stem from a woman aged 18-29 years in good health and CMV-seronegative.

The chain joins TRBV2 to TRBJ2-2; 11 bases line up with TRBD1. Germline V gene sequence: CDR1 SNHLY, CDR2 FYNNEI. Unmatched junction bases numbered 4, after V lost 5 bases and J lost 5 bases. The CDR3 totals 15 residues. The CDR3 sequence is CASSRTGGSTGELFF. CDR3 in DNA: TGTGCCAGCAGTCGGACAGGGGGCAGTACCGGGGAGCTGTTTTTT.

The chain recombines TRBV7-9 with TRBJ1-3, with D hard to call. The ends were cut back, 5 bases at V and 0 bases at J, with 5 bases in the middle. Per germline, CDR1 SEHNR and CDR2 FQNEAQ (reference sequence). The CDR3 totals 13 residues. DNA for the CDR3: TGTGCCAGCAGCCTCGCCTCTGGAAACACCATATATTTT. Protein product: CASSLASGNTIYF.

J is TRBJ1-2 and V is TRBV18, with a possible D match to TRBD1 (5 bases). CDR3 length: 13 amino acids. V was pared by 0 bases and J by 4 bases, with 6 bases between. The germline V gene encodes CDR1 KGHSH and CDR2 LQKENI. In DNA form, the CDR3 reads TGTGCCAGCTCACCACCCCAGGGCTATGGCTACACCTTC. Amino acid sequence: CASSPPQGYGYTF.

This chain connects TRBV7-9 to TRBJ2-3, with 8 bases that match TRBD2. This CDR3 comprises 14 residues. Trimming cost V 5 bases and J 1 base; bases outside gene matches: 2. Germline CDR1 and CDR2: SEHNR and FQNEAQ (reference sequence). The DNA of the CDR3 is TGTGCCAGCAGCGATAGCGGGGGCACAGATACGCAGTATTTT. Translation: CASSDSGGTDTQYF.

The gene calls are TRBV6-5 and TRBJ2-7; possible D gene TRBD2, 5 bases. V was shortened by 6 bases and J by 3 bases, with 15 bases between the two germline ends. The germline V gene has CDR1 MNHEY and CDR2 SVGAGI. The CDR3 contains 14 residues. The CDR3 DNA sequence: TGTGCCAGCAGAAGAGAAGAGGGCCTCTACGAGCAGTACTTC. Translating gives CASRREEGLYEQYF.

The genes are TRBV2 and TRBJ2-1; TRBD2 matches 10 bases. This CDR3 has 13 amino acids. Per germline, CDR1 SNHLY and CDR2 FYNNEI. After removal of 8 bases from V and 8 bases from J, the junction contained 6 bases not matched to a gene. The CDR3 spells CASCLAGVHEQFF. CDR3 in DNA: TGTGCCAGCTGCCTAGCGGGAGTCCATGAGCAGTTCTTC.

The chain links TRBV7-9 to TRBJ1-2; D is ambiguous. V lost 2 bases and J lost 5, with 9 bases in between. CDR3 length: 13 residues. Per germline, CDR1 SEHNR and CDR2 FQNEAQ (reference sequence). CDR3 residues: CASSLPKSYGYTF. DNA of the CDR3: TGTGCCAGCAGCTTACCAAAATCGTATGGCTACACCTTC.

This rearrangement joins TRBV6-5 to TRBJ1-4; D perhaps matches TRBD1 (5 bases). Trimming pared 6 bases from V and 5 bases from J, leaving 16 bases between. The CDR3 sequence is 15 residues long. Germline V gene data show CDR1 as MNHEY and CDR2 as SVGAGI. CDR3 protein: CASSYQGDLNEKLFF. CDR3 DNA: TGTGCCAGCAGCTACCAAGGGGACCTCAATGAAAAACTGTTTTTT.

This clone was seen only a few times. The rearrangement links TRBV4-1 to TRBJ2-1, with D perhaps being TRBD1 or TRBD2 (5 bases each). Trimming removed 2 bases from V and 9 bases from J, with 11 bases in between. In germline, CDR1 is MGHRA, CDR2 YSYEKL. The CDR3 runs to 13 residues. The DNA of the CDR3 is TGCGCCAGCAGCCAACGGGACCCTAGTGAGCAGTTCTTC. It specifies CASSQRDPSEQFF.

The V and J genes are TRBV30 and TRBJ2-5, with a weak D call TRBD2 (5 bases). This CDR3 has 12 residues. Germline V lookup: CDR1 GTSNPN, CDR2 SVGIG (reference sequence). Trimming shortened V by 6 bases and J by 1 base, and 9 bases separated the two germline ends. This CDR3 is CACFRGQETQYF. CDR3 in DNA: TGTGCCTGCTTCCGGGGCCAAGAGACCCAGTACTTC.

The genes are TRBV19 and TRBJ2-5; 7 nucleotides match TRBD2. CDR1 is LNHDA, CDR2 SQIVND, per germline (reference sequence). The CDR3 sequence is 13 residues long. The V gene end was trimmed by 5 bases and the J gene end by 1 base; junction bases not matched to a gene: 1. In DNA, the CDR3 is TGTGCCAGTAGTGGCGGGGGCCAAGAGACCCAGTACTTC. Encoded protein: CASSGGGQETQYF.

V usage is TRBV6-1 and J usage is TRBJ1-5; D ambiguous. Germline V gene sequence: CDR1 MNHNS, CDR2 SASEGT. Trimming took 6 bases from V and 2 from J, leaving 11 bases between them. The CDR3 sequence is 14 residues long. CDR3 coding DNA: TGTGCCAGCAGGGGCCCAGGCGGCAATCAGCCCCAGCATTTT. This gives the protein CASRGPGGNQPQHF.

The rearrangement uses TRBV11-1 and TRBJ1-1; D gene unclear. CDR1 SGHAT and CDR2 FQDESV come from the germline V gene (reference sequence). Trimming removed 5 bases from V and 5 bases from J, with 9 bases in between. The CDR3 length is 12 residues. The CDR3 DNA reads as TGTGCCAGCAGCAGAGGTGCGACTGAAGCTTTCTTT. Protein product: CASSRGATEAFF.

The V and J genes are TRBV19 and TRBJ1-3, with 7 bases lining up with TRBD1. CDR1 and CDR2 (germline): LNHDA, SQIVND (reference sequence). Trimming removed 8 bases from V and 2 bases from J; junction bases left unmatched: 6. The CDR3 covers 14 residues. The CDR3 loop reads CASLPDRAGNTIYF. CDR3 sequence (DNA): TGTGCCAGTTTACCCGACAGGGCTGGAAACACCATATATTTT.

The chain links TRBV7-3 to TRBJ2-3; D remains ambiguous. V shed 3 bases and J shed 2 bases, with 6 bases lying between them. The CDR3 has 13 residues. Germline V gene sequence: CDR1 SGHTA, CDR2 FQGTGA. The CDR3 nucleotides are TGTGCCAGCAGCTTGGTTATCACAGATACGCAGTATTTT. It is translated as CASSLVITDTQYF.

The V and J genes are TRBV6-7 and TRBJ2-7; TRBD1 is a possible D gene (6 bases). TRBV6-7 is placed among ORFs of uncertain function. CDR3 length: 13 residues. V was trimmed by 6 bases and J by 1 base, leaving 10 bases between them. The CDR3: CASRAGASYEQYF. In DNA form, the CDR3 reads TGTGCCAGCAGGGCAGGGGCGTCCTACGAGCAGTACTTC.

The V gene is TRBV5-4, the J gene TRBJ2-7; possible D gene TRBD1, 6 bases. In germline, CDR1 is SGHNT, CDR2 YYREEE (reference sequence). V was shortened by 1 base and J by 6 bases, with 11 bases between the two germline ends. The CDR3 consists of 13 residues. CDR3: CASSLNTGTEQYF. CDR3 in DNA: TGTGCCAGCAGCTTGAACACAGGGACCGAGCAGTACTTC.

CDR3 sequence (DNA): TGTGCCAGCAGTCCCCCGGACAGGGTCACAGATACGCAGTATTTT. Translated: CASSPPDRVTDTQYF. This chain connects TRBV28 to TRBJ2-3; 8 positions match TRBD1. The CDR3 sequence is 15 residues long. V lost 5 bases and J lost 2; bases outside the gene matches: 6. From germline, CDR1 is MDHEN and CDR2 SYDVKM. The whole variable domain, filled in from reference TRBV28 and TRBJ2-3, reads DVKVTQSSRYLVKRTGEKVFLECVQDMDHENMFWYRQDPGLGLRLIYFSYDVKMKEKGDIPEGYSVSREKKERFSLILESASTNQTSMYLCASSPPDRVTDTQYFGPGTRLTVL.

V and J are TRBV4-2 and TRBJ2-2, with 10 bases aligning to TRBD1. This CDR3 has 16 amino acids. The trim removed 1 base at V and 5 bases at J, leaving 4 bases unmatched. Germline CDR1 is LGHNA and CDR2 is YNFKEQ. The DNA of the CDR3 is TGTGCCAGCAGCCAAGGTGACAGGGGGCGTACCGGGGAGCTGTTTTTT. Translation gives CASSQGDRGRTGELFF.

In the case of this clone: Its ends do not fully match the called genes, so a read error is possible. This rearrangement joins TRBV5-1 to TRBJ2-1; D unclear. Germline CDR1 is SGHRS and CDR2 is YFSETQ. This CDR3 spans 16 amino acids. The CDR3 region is CASSLVLVASHNEQFF. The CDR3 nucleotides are TGCGCCAGCAGCTTGGTCTTAGTTGCCTCCCACAATGAGCAGTTCTTC.